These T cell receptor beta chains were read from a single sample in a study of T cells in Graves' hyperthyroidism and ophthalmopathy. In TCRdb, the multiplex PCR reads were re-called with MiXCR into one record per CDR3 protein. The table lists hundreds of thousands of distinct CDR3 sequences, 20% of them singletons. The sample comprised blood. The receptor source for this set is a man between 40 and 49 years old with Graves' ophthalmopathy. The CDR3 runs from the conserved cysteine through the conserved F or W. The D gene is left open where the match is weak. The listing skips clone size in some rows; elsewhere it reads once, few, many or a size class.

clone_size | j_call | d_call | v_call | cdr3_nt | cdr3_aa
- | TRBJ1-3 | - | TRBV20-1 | TGCAGTGCTAGAGTTGGTGCGGGCACCGGAAACACCATATATTTT | CSARVGAGTGNTIYF
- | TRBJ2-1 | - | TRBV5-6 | TGTGCCAGCAGCTTGGTTACAGGGCTGGACAATGAGCAGTTCTTC | CASSLVTGLDNEQFF
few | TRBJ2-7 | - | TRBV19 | TGTGCCAATAGTATATATCGCGGAGCCTACGAGCAGTACTTC | CANSIYRGAYEQYF
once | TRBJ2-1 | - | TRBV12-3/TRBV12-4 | TGTGCCAGCAGCCCAGAGGAGAGTAGGGGATTCATCGAGCAGTTCTTC | CASSPEESRGFIEQFF
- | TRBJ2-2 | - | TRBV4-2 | TGTGCCAGCAGCCAAGAATGGCCCAACACCGGGGAGCTGTTTTTT | CASSQEWPNTGELFF
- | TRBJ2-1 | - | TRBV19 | TGTGCCAGTAGAGGACTAACAAACAATGAGCAGTTCTTC | CASRGLTNNEQFF
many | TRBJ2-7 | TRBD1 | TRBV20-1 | TGCAGTGCTATAACAGGGGTCTCCTACGAGCAGTACTTC | CSAITGVSYEQYF
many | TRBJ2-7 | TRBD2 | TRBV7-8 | TGTGCCAGCAGCTTAGTACGCGGGAGGCCCGCCTGGGAGCAGTACTTC | CASSLVRGRPAWEQYF
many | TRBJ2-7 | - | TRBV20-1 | TGCAGTGCTGTGGACAGCTACGAGCAGTACTTC | CSAVDSYEQYF
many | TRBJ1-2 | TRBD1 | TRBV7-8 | TGTGCCAGCAGCTTACGGGACAGGGGTGGAGGCTACACCTTC | CASSLRDRGGGYTF
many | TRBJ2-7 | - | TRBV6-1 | TGTGCCAGCACCTCAGCCGCCTACGAGCAGTACTTC | CASTSAAYEQYF